This TCR beta chain originates from a study of T-cell reconstitution after alpha-beta-depleted transplantation in children. A TCRbeta library incorporating unique molecular identifiers was prepared. MiXCR, run by TCRdb on the PCR reads, gives a single entry per CDR3 protein. The data show a few hundred thousand distinct CDR3 sequences, 20% to 30% seen once. Study findings and constraints: Most T-cell counts and diversity one year after the transplant came from T cells that were newly produced.

CDR3 length: 14 residues. The germline V gene encodes CDR1 SGHTA and CDR2 FQGTGA. A word on this clonotype: The antigen is unknown. The junction departs from germline at one end; a sequencing error may be responsible.

The sequenced sample was PBMCs, mostly from graft donor cells, obtained 180 days after TCRalphabeta/CD19-depleted stem cell transplant. The receptor comes from a male patient younger than 18 who had a stem cell transplant for acute lymphoblastic leukemia, so the T cells may come from the graft donor. V usage is TRBV7-3 and J usage is TRBJ2-1; 7 bases match TRBD1. CDR3 nucleotides: TGTGCCGGCAGCTTAGGACAGGCGAGAAATGAGCAGTTCTTC. Protein product: CAGSLGQARNEQFF.